This TCR beta chain originates from a study of blood T cell repertoires in COVID-19. Repertoires were generated with immunoSEQ multiplex PCR, while TCRdb's copy carries only in-frame clones and drops some. The table lists fewer than 200,000 clones, over 80% of them singletons. V dropped 0 bases and J dropped 6; count of bases not matched to a gene: 5. Germline V gene data show CDR1 as SGHRS and CDR2 as YFSETQ. The CDR3 runs 16 residues. This clonotype was sampled from a woman in her sixties who had recovered from COVID-19. Sequencing used peripheral blood. The rearrangement uses TRBV5-1 and TRBJ2-3; 12 positions match TRBD1. CDR3 sequence: CASSLGGTGGRDTQYF. For the CDR3, the DNA is TGCGCCAGCAGCTTGGGTGGGACAGGGGGCCGGGATACGCAGTATTTT.